These T cell receptor beta chains were read from a single sample in a study of identical twins. TCRdb passed the 5' RACE reads through MiXCR, listing each CDR3 protein once. The sample comprises a few hundred thousand distinct CDR3 sequences, 12% of which are singletons, and more than 6% rests with the top ten. This same sample was also taken into another study, of yellow fever vaccine responses in identical twins.

The source material was CD8+ T cells sorted from blood. The receptors were sampled from a woman between 18 and 29 years old in good health. Each CDR3 is given with its conserved first and last residue. Fields, in order: CDR3 DNA, CDR3 protein, J gene, clone size, D gene, V gene. D genes are given only for firm matches. Only part of the rows carry a size: once, few, many, or a class if the clone is expanded.

CDR3nt: TGCAGTGCTAGTCGGGGATACGAGCAGTACTTC
CDR3aa: CSASRGYEQYF
j_gene: TRBJ2-7
abundance: .
d_gene: .
v_gene: TRBV20-1

CDR3nt: TGTGCCAGCAGCCAAGGAACTCAGGGGTTGAGAGATGGCTACACCTTC
CDR3aa: CASSQGTQGLRDGYTF
j_gene: TRBJ1-2
abundance: .
d_gene: .
v_gene: TRBV3-1

CDR3nt: TGCAGTGCATTTCTAGCGGACCCCTACGAGCAGTACTTC
CDR3aa: CSAFLADPYEQYF
j_gene: TRBJ2-7
abundance: many
d_gene: TRBD2
v_gene: TRBV20-1

CDR3nt: TGTGCCAGCAGTTACCCCCGATGGGACAGAGACACCGGGGAGCTGTTTTTT
CDR3aa: CASSYPRWDRDTGELFF
j_gene: TRBJ2-2
abundance: few
d_gene: TRBD1
v_gene: TRBV6-2/TRBV6-3

CDR3nt: TGTGCCAGCAGTTACAATTTGAATGAGCAGTTCTTC
CDR3aa: CASSYNLNEQFF
j_gene: TRBJ2-1
abundance: once
d_gene: .
v_gene: TRBV6-6

CDR3nt: TGCGCCAGCAGAAGTGACAGCTCGATGAACACTGAAGCTTTCTTT
CDR3aa: CASRSDSSMNTEAFF
j_gene: TRBJ1-1
abundance: few
d_gene: .
v_gene: TRBV5-1

CDR3nt: TGTGCCAGCAGCGTAGATGAGGGTGTCAGCTCCTACAATGAGCAGTTCTTC
CDR3aa: CASSVDEGVSSYNEQFF
j_gene: TRBJ2-1
abundance: few
d_gene: .
v_gene: TRBV9

CDR3nt: TGCGCCAGCAGCTTGGATGTTAGCTCCTACGAGCAGTACTTC
CDR3aa: CASSLDVSSYEQYF
j_gene: TRBJ2-7
abundance: few
d_gene: .
v_gene: TRBV5-1

CDR3nt: TGTGCCAGCACTGAGGGCCCGGGTGGCTACACCTTC
CDR3aa: CASTEGPGGYTF
j_gene: TRBJ1-2
abundance: .
d_gene: .
v_gene: TRBV7-2

CDR3nt: TGTGCCACCAGCAGAGATTTCTTGGGGGCGGGGACGGAGAATGAGCAGTTCTTC
CDR3aa: CATSRDFLGAGTENEQFF
j_gene: TRBJ2-1
abundance: many
d_gene: .
v_gene: TRBV15

CDR3nt: TGTGCCAGCAGCCTAATATGGGGGAGGGGAAAGGATGGCTACACCTTC
CDR3aa: CASSLIWGRGKDGYTF
j_gene: TRBJ1-2
abundance: .
d_gene: .
v_gene: TRBV6-1

CDR3nt: TGTGCCAGCATGAAGAACACCGGGGAGCTGTTTTTT
CDR3aa: CASMKNTGELFF
j_gene: TRBJ2-2
abundance: few
d_gene: .
v_gene: TRBV9

CDR3nt: TGTGCCAGCAGCTTTTTTACTTCCGCTATCCATGAGCAGTTCTTC
CDR3aa: CASSFFTSAIHEQFF
j_gene: TRBJ2-1
abundance: once
d_gene: .
v_gene: TRBV7-9

CDR3nt: TGCAGTGCCCAGCCCCCTCGTGGCAGGGGTTCTTTCTTT
CDR3aa: CSAQPPRGRGSFF
j_gene: TRBJ1-1
abundance: few
d_gene: .
v_gene: TRBV20-1

CDR3nt: TGCGCCAGCAGCTTGCTTCGCAGGGGCAAGTATACGCAGTATTTT
CDR3aa: CASSLLRRGKYTQYF
j_gene: TRBJ2-3
abundance: .
d_gene: .
v_gene: TRBV5-1

CDR3nt: TGCAGTGCTAGCTACAGGGTAGAGGTGTTCGAAAAACTGTTTTTT
CDR3aa: CSASYRVEVFEKLFF
j_gene: TRBJ1-4
abundance: .
d_gene: .
v_gene: TRBV20-1

CDR3nt: TGTGCCAGCAGCCAAGATCGGGACAGGGTTTACAATGAGCAGTTCTTC
CDR3aa: CASSQDRDRVYNEQFF
j_gene: TRBJ2-1
abundance: few
d_gene: TRBD1
v_gene: TRBV3-1